These 8 T cell receptor beta chains were all obtained from the same sample, sequenced in a study of blood T cell repertoires in COVID-19. Repertoires were generated with immunoSEQ multiplex PCR, while TCRdb's copy carries only in-frame clones and drops some. The table includes about 82,000 clones, around four fifths detected once. Specimen: peripheral blood. These receptors came from a man aged 55 to 70 with COVID-19, enrolled during active disease.

The chain links TRBV27 to TRBJ1-6; a possible D gene is TRBD1 (5 bases). Trimming left V 5 bases short and J 7 bases short, with 15 bases between. There are 15 residues in the CDR3. Germline V gene lookup returns CDR1 MNHEY and CDR2 SMNVEV (reference sequence). The CDR3 is CASSRYGAPNSPLHF. CDR3 nucleotides: TGTGCCAGCAGTCGTTATGGGGCCCCAAATTCACCCCTCCACTTT.

This rearrangement joins TRBV5-1 to TRBJ1-1, with D possibly matching TRBD1 (5 bases). This CDR3 is 13 amino acids long. Trimming took off 3 bases at V and 4 bases at J, with 10 bases between the two ends. Germline assignment: CDR1 SGHRS and CDR2 YFSETQ. The CDR3: CASSWGRGTEAFF. DNA of the CDR3: TGCGCCAGCAGCTGGGGGAGGGGCACTGAAGCTTTCTTT.

V and J are TRBV29-1 and TRBJ2-1; 8 nucleotides line up with TRBD1. V was clipped by 5 bases and J by 0 bases; unmatched bases: 6. CDR1 and CDR2 (germline): SQVTM, ANQGSEA. This CDR3 is built from 15 residues. CDR3 in DNA: TGCAGCGTTTCGGACAGGGCGAGCTCCTACAATGAGCAGTTCTTC. It yields the protein CSVSDRASSYNEQFF.

V and J are TRBV12-3 or TRBV12-4 and TRBJ1-1; no firm D call. Between the trimmed V and J ends, which lost 4 bases and 4 bases, there was a span of 7 bases. CDR3 length: 12 amino acids. The CDR3 region is CASSSGRTEAFF. For the CDR3, the DNA is TGTGCCAGCAGTTCGGGTCGCACTGAAGCTTTCTTT.

The rearrangement joins TRBV5-1 to TRBJ2-7; 14 bases are a match to TRBD2. Per germline, CDR1 SGHRS and CDR2 YFSETQ. The CDR3 is made up of 15 amino acids. V trimming: 4 bases; J trimming: 9 bases; junction bases outside the gene matches: 9. The CDR3 DNA reads TGCGCCAGCAGCATTACCGGGACTAGCGGGGGCTGGCAGTACTTC. It specifies CASSITGTSGGWQYF.

The chain couples TRBV19 to TRBJ2-2; D uncertain. V shed 7 bases and J shed 1 base, with 4 bases lying between them. This CDR3 spans 12 amino acids. Per germline, CDR1 LNHDA and CDR2 SQIVND (reference sequence). CDR3 loop: CASNRNTGELFF. The CDR3 DNA follows: TGTGCCAGTAATAGGAACACCGGGGAGCTGTTTTTT.

The V gene is TRBV6-5, the J gene TRBJ1-4, with D hard to call. With 4 bases removed from V and 7 bases from J, the gap between germline ends came to 16 bases. Germline V gives CDR1 MNHEY, CDR2 SVGAGI. The CDR3 consists of 15 residues. The CDR3 sequence is CASSFGSVAGEKLFF. The CDR3 nucleotides read TGTGCCAGCAGTTTTGGGTCGGTCGCAGGTGAAAAACTGTTTTTT.

The chain links TRBV6-1 to TRBJ1-5; unclear D gene. The CDR3 is 15 amino acids. With 0 bases removed from V and 11 bases from J, the gap between germline ends came to 17 bases. Germline V lookup: CDR1 MNHNS, CDR2 SASEGT. This CDR3 reads CASSEAVRVLGSQHF. The DNA of the CDR3 is TGTGCCAGCAGTGAAGCGGTGAGGGTTTTGGGGTCCCAGCATTTT.